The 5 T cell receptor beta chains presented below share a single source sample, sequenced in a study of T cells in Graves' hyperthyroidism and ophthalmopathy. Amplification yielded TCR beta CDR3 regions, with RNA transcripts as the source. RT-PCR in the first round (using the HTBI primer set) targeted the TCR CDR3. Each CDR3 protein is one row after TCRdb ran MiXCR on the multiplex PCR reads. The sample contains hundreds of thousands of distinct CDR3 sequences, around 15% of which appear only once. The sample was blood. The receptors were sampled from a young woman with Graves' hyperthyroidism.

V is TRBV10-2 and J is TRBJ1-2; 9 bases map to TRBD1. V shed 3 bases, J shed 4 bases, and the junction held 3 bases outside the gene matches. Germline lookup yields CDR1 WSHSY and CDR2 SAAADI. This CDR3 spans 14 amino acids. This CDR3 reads CASSDHRGLYGYTF. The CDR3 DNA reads TGCGCCAGCAGTGATCACAGGGGGCTCTATGGCTACACCTTC.

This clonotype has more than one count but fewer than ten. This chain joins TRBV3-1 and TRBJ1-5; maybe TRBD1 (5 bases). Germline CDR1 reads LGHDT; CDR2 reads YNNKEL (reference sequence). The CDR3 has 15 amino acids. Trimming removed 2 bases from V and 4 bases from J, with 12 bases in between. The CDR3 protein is CASSQTQGLNQPQHF. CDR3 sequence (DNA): TGTGCCAGCAGCCAAACGCAGGGCTTAAATCAGCCCCAGCATTTT.

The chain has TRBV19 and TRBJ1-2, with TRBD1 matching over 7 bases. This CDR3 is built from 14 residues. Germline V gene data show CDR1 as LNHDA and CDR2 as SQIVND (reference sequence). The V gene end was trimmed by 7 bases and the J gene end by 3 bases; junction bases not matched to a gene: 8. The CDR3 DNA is TGTGCCAGTACCCCGACAGGGTGGGACTATGGCTACACCTTC. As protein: CASTPTGWDYGYTF. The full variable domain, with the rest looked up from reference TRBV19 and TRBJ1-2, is DGGITQSPKYLFRKEGQNVTLSCEQNLNHDAMYWYRQDPGQGLRLIYYSQIVNDFQKGDIAEGYSVSREKKESFPLTVTSAQKNPTAFYLCASTPTGWDYGYTFGSGTRLTVV.

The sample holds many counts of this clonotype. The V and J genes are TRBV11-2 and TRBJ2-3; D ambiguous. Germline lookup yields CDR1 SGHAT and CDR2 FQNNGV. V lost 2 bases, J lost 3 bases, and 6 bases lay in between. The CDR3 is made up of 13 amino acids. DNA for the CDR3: TGTGCCAGCAGCTTAACGAGGACAGATACGCAGTATTTT. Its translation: CASSLTRTDTQYF. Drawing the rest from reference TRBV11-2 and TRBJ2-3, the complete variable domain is EAGVAQSPRYKIIEKRQSVAFWCNPISGHATLYWYQQILGQGPKLLIQFQNNGVVDDSQLPKDRFSAERLKGVDSTLKIQPAKLEDSAVYLCASSLTRTDTQYFGPGTRLTVL.

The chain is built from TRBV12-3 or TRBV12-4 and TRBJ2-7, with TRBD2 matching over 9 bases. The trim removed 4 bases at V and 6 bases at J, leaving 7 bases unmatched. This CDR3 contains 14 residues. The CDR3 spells CASSSPGLAVEQYF. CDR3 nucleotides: TGTGCCAGCAGTTCCCCGGGACTAGCAGTCGAGCAGTACTTC.